This note documents a single T cell receptor (beta chain) sequence. Antigen unknown. These data belong to a study of blood T cells in healthy people across ages. General study results and limits: PBMCs were not sorted, which prevented a conclusive comparison of naive versus antigen-experienced cells. Those diversity estimates obtained from one million T cells were thought to be underestimates. The CMV status of each donor remained undetermined, and this could have confounded shifts in expanded clonotypes.

For the second PCR, which ran for 7 to 11 cycles, a sample-barcoded 5' primer and a J-beta primer mix were used. One entry per CDR3 protein, called by TCRdb with MiXCR from the 5' RACE reads. The sample lists just over 800,000 distinct CDR3 sequences; approximately 67% were seen once. The CDR3 contains 16 residues. V was shortened by 5 bases and J by 6 bases, with 20 bases between the two germline ends. The chain recombines TRBV12-3 or TRBV12-4 with TRBJ2-1; D is perhaps TRBD2 (7 bases). Sequences were obtained from blood. This receptor was obtained from a man younger than 40 in good health. The chain's CDR3 is CASSPPTSEGGNEQFF. The CDR3 DNA follows: TGTGCCAGCAGTCCACCTACTAGCGAAGGGGGCAATGAGCAGTTCTTC.